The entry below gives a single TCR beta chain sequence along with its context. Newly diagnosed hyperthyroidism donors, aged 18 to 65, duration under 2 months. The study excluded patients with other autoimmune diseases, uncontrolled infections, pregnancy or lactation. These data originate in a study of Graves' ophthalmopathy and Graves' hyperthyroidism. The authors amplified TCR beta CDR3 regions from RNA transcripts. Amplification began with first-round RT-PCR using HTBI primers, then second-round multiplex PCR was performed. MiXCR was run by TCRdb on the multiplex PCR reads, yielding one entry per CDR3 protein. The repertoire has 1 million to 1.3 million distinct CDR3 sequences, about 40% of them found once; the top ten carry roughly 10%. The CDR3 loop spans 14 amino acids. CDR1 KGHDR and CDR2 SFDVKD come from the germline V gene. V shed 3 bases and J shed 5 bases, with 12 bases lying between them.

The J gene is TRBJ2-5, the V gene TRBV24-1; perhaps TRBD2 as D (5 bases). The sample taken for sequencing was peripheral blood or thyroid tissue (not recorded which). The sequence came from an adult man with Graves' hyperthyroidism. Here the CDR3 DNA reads TGTGCCACCAGTGATAGCGGCAGGCTTGAGACCCAGTACTTC. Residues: CATSDSGRLETQYF.